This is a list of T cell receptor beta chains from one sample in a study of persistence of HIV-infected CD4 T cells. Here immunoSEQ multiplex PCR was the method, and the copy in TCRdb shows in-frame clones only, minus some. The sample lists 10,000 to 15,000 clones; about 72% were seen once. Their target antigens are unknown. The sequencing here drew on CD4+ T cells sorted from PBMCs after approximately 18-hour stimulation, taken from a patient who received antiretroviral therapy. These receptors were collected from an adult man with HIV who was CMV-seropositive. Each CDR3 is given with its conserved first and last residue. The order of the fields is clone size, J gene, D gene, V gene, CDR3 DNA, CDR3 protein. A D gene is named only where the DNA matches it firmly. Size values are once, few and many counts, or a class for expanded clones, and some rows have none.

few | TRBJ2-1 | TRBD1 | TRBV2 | TGTGCCAGCAGTGAGTGGCAGGGGGCTGTCGGTGAGCAGTTCTTC | CASSEWQGAVGEQFF
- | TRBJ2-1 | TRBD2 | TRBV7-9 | TGTGCCAGCAGCTTCGGGGGGGCCGCCTACAATGAGCAGTTCTTC | CASSFGGAAYNEQFF
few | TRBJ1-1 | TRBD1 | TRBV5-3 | TGTGCCAGAAGCATTGGACAGGTCATGAACACTGAAGCTTTCTTT | CARSIGQVMNTEAFF
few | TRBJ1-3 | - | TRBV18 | TGTGCCAGCTCACCACCGGGACTTAACAAGAACACCATATATTTT | CASSPPGLNKNTIYF
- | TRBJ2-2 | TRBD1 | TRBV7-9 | TGTGCCAGCAGATTAAACAGGGGGAACACCGGGGAGCTGTTTTTT | CASRLNRGNTGELFF
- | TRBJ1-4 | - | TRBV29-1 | TGCAGCGTTGGCGTCCGAAGGGATGAAAAACTGTTTTTT | CSVGVRRDEKLFF
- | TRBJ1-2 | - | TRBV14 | TGTGCCAGCAGCCTCGAGAGACACTATGGCTACACCTTC | CASSLERHYGYTF
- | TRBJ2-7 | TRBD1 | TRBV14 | TGTGCCAGCAGCCGACGACAGGGGGCCTACGAGCAGTACTTC | CASSRRQGAYEQYF
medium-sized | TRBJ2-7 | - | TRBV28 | TGTGCCAGCAGGATTACCGGGAGAATTGGCGAGCAGTACTTC | CASRITGRIGEQYF
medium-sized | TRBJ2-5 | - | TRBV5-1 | TGCGCCAGCAGCTTGGTAGGGCAGGGGATGTACGAGACCCAGTACTTC | CASSLVGQGMYETQYF
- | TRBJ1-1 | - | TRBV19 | TGTGCCAGTAGCTCTGGGGCGTATGGGGGAAACACTGAAGCTTTCTTT | CASSSGAYGGNTEAFF
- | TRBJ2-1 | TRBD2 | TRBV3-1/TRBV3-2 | TGTGCCAGCAGCTCCCCTGGAAGCGGGGGGTACAATGAGCAGTTCTTC | CASSSPGSGGYNEQFF
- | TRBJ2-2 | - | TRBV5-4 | TGTGCCAGCAGCTTGCCAAGCCTCCCCACCGGGGAGCTGTTTTTT | CASSLPSLPTGELFF
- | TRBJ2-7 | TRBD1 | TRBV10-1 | TGCGCCAGCAGCCTCAAGGGGACAGGGGTCGAGCAGTACTTC | CASSLKGTGVEQYF
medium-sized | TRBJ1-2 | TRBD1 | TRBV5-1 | TGCGCCAGCAGCTTGCAACAGGGGGAAGGCTACACCTTC | CASSLQQGEGYTF
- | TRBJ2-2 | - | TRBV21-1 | TGTGCCAGCAGCAAAGCGTCGGCGCGGGGGGGCTTCACCGGGGAGCTGTTTTTT | CASSKASARGGFTGELFF
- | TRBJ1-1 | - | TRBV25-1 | TGTGCCAGCAGTGGGGGGGTGGTGAACACTGAAGCTTTCTTT | CASSGGVVNTEAFF
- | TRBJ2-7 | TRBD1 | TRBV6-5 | TGTGCCAGCAGCCGGGACAGGGGGCTTAATAAGCAGTACTTC | CASSRDRGLNKQYF
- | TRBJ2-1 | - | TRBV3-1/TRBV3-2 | TGTGCCAGCAGCCCCTCATCAGTATACAATGAGCAGTTCTTC | CASSPSSVYNEQFF
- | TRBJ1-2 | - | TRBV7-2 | TGTGCCAGCAGCTTCACAGGCAACTATGGCTACACCTTC | CASSFTGNYGYTF
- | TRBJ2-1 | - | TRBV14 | TGTGCCAGCAGCCCCAGCCCACCATTCGACAATGAGCAGTTCTTC | CASSPSPPFDNEQFF
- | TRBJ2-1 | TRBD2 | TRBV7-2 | TGTGCCAGCAGCTTGGGACTAGCGGGGGGACGGGCCAAGCAGTTCTTC | CASSLGLAGGRAKQFF
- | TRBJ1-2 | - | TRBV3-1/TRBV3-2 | TGTGCCAGCAGCCAAGGAAGGGGACGGCTAGTAGGCTACACCTTC | CASSQGRGRLVGYTF
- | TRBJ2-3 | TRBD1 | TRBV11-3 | TGTGCCAGCAGCAACCAGGGGGCAGGCACCACAGATACGCAGTATTTT | CASSNQGAGTTDTQYF
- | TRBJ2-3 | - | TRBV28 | TGTGCCAGCAGTTTAGGGGGCCAATCAGCAGATACGCAGTATTTT | CASSLGGQSADTQYF
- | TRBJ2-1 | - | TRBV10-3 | TGTGCCATCAGTGAGTGGCAGAGGGTCAATGAGCAGTTCTTC | CAISEWQRVNEQFF
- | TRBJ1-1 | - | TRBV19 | TGTGCCAGTAGTATAGGTGTGGGGAGAATGAACACTGAAGCTTTCTTT | CASSIGVGRMNTEAFF
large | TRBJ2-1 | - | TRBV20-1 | TGCAGTGCTAGTTTCGCGCGAAGGGGGTTCTTC | CSASFARRGFF
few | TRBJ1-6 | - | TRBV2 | TGTGCCAGCAGTGACACCCCGGGCCTTGGATCACCCCTCCACTTT | CASSDTPGLGSPLHF
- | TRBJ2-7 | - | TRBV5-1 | TGCGCCAGCAGCTCCGCAGGCGCCAGCTCCTACGAGCAGTACTTC | CASSSAGASSYEQYF
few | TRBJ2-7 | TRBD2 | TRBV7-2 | TGTGCCAGCAGCTTAGTTGCGGGGGGGCCCTACGAGCAGTACTTC | CASSLVAGGPYEQYF
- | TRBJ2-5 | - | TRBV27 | TGTGCCAGCGGGAAACGGAGGGAGACCCAGTACTTC | CASGKRRETQYF